The 20 T cell receptor beta chains in this list originate from one sample, sequenced in a study of blood T cells in healthy people across ages (dated by TCRdb to 2015 to 2017). The method behind the library was 5' RACE. The sequencing machine was an Illumina HiSeq 2500. A second about 7 to 11 cycle PCR used a sample-barcoded 5' primer and a J-beta primer mix. TCRdb trimmed the raw reads at Q25, called clones with MiXCR and kept productive beta chains. A single entry per CDR3 protein holds the most common genes and DNA from its merged rows. The sample contains about 1.1 million distinct CDR3 sequences, 35% to 45% of them found a single time. In total, the top ten clones hold about an eighth of the sample. Sequencing input: blood. These receptors were taken from a man aged 18 to 35 in good health.

Only a few counts were recorded for this clonotype. V gene TRBV29-1 combines with J gene TRBJ2-3; possibly TRBD1 for D (5 bases). CDR3 size: 13 residues. The V end was cut by 5 bases, the J end by 1 base, with 10 bases between. The germline V gene has CDR1 SQVTM and CDR2 ANQGSEA. The CDR3 loop is CSVLEGGTDTQYF. The DNA of the CDR3 is TGCAGCGTTCTCGAAGGGGGCACAGATACGCAGTATTTT.

This clonotype was counted only a few times. This chain uses TRBV5-1 with TRBJ2-1; TRBD1 is a possible D gene (6 bases). Between the trimmed V and J ends, which lost 4 bases and 0 bases, there was a span of 14 bases. This CDR3 has 16 residues. Germline V gene data show CDR1 as SGHRS and CDR2 as YFSETQ. CDR3 region: CASSQGLFHSYNEQFF. Here the CDR3 DNA reads TGCGCCAGCAGCCAGGGGTTGTTCCACTCCTACAATGAGCAGTTCTTC.

This clonotype came up a few times. CDR3 protein: CASSLGGGVNQPQHF. DNA for the CDR3: TGTGCCAGCAGCTTAGGGGGTGGGGTCAATCAGCCCCAGCATTTT. The chain links TRBV7-9 to TRBJ1-5; no firm D call. The CDR3 is 15 amino acids. Germline values: CDR1 SEHNR, CDR2 FQNEAQ (reference sequence). Trimming removed 1 base from V and 3 bases from J, with 10 bases in between. The variable domain in full, completed from reference TRBV7-9 and TRBJ1-5, reads DTGVSQNPRHKITKRGQNVTFRCDPISEHNRLYWYRQTLGQGPEFLTYFQNEAQLEKSRLLSDRFSAERPKGSFSTLEIQRTEQGDSAMYLCASSLGGGVNQPQHFGDGTRLSIL.

This clonotype appeared a few times. The CDR3 nucleotides read TGTGCCAGCAGTTTCGCCGGCCAAGGGATTGAAAAACTGTTTTTT. As protein: CASSFAGQGIEKLFF. The gene calls are TRBV25-1 and TRBJ1-4; no clear D gene. Looked up from germline, CDR1 is MGHDK and CDR2 is SYGVNS. The CDR3 extends over 15 amino acids. The V end lost 5 bases, the J end lost 7 bases, and 17 bases lay between the germline ends.

This CDR3 reads CASSQFSGGSTDTQYF. In nucleotides, the CDR3 is TGCGCCAGCAGCCAATTTAGCGGGGGAAGCACAGATACGCAGTATTTT. The V call is TRBV4-3, the J call TRBJ2-3; TRBD2 aligns across 9 bases. The germline V gene has CDR1 LGHNA and CDR2 YSLEER. This CDR3 has 16 amino acids. With V trimmed by 2 bases and J by 0 bases, 3 bases remained unmatched.

The chain is built from TRBV11-1 and TRBJ2-3; no firm D call. The V gene's germline CDR1 is SGHAT and CDR2 FQDESV (reference sequence). Trimming shortened V by 4 bases and J by 6 bases, and 17 bases separated the two germline ends. CDR3 length equals 15 residues. Here the CDR3 reads CASSSRGKGVDTQYF. The CDR3, as DNA: TGTGCCAGCAGCTCCCGCGGTAAAGGAGTGGATACGCAGTATTTT.

This clonotype has just a few counts. This chain links TRBV10-3 with TRBJ2-5; 8 nucleotides align to TRBD1. This CDR3 spans 17 amino acids. Trimming removed 3 bases from V and 1 base from J; junction bases left unmatched: 10. Germline CDR1 ENHRY, CDR2 SYGVKD. The CDR3 DNA reads TGTGCCATCAGTGACCCGCGGACAGGGACCATCCAAGAGACCCAGTACTTC. Translating gives CAISDPRTGTIQETQYF.

This clonotype was seen at least ten times. This sequence joins TRBV9 and TRBJ2-3, with TRBD2 as a possible D gene (5 bases). The germline V gene has CDR1 SGDLS and CDR2 YYNGEE. The length of the CDR3 is 14 residues. V was cut by 3 bases and J by 2 bases, with 10 bases left in between. For the CDR3, the DNA is TGTGCCAGCAGCGCCGGACTCATCACAGATACGCAGTATTTT. Its translation is CASSAGLITDTQYF.

V usage is TRBV4-3 and J usage is TRBJ2-1; weak D call: TRBD1 (6 bases). This CDR3 comprises 15 residues. Germline lookup yields CDR1 LGHNA and CDR2 YSLEER. V was shortened by 3 bases and J by 4 bases, with 13 bases between the two germline ends. CDR3 in amino acids: CASSQSWTEYNEQFF. CDR3 DNA sequence: TGCGCCAGCAGCCAGTCGTGGACAGAATACAATGAGCAGTTCTTC.

The genes are TRBV20-1 and TRBJ1-4, with 9 positions matching TRBD1. Per germline, CDR1 DFQATT and CDR2 SNEGSKA (reference sequence). V was clipped by 5 bases and J by 8 bases; unmatched bases: 12. This CDR3 region has 15 residues. CDR3 in amino acids: CSAPRRDREREKLFF. In nucleotides, the CDR3 is TGCAGTGCTCCACGGCGGGACAGGGAGAGGGAAAAACTGTTTTTT.

The chain links TRBV20-1 to TRBJ2-1; the match to TRBD2 covers 12 bases. V shed 6 bases, J shed 4 bases, and the junction held 10 bases outside the gene matches. The CDR3 length is 16 residues. Germline V gives CDR1 DFQATT, CDR2 SNEGSKA (reference sequence). The CDR3 region is CSAVNPSGGGYNEQFF. The CDR3 DNA follows: TGCAGTGCCGTCAATCCTAGCGGGGGGGGATACAATGAGCAGTTCTTC.

The chain has TRBV4-1 and TRBJ2-1, with D perhaps matching TRBD1 (6 bases). V lost 1 base and J lost 1, with 14 bases in between. The CDR3 consists of 17 residues. Germline assignment: CDR1 MGHRA and CDR2 YSYEKL. The chain's CDR3 is CASSQGPAGDSYNEQFF. In nucleotides, the CDR3 is TGCGCCAGCAGCCAAGGCCCTGCAGGGGATTCCTACAATGAGCAGTTCTTC.

The chain recombines TRBV3-1 with TRBJ2-3, with D unresolved. The CDR3 has 14 residues. Germline CDR1 is LGHDT and CDR2 is YNNKEL (reference sequence). Deletions cut 0 bases from V and 6 bases from J, with 10 bases between. The CDR3: CASSQDVGSDTQYF. The CDR3 DNA is TGTGCCAGCAGCCAAGATGTGGGGTCGGATACGCAGTATTTT.

This clonotype was detected a few times. The chain carries TRBV29-1 and TRBJ1-1, with TRBD1 matching over 7 bases. Germline CDR1 and CDR2: SQVTM and ANQGSEA. The CDR3 contains 14 residues. Losses at the gene ends were 7 bases for V and 2 bases for J; bases not matched to a gene: 10. CDR3 DNA sequence: TGCAGCGCTCGGACAGGATCGGGAAACACTGAAGCTTTCTTT. The encoded protein is CSARTGSGNTEAFF.

Many counts were recorded for this clonotype. The chain employs TRBV5-1 and TRBJ2-3, with D uncertain. The CDR3 is 12 residues long. V lost 3 bases, J lost 2 bases, and 4 bases lay in between. Germline CDR1 and CDR2: SGHRS and YFSETQ. This CDR3 reads CASSYNTDTQYF. The CDR3 region has the DNA TGCGCCAGCAGCTACAACACAGATACGCAGTATTTT.

This clonotype was counted between two and nine times. The rearrangement links TRBV29-1 to TRBJ1-1, with TRBD1 as a possible D gene (6 bases). CDR1 is SQVTM, CDR2 ANQGSEA, per germline. This CDR3 spans 13 amino acids. Deletions cut 3 bases from V and 5 bases from J, with 13 bases between. As DNA, the CDR3 is TGCAGCGTTGACGCCCCAGGGGAAACTGAAGCTTTCTTT. This codes for CSVDAPGETEAFF.

Notes on this clonotype: The germline gene is not matched at one end of the junction; a read error may be the cause. The chain combines TRBV20-1 with TRBJ2-1; TRBD2 is a possible D gene (7 bases). TRBJ2-7 explains the end of the DNA better; the J call may be wrong. Germline CDR1 is DFQATT and CDR2 is SNEGSKA (reference sequence). This CDR3 has 15 amino acids. DNA of the CDR3: TGCGGTGCTAGAGACAGGACTAGTGTGGTCAATGAGCAGTACTTC. As protein: CGARDRTSVVNEQYF.

This clonotype turned up a few times. This sequence joins TRBV11-2 and TRBJ2-2; TRBD2 matches 7 bases. Germline loops: CDR1 SGHAT, CDR2 FQNNGV. The V gene end was trimmed by 8 bases and the J gene end by 3 bases; junction bases not matched to a gene: 6. There are 14 residues in the CDR3. Here the CDR3 reads CASPKRGYTGELFF. DNA of the CDR3: TGTGCCAGCCCAAAGCGGGGATACACCGGGGAGCTGTTTTTT. Complete variable domain (other parts from reference TRBV11-2 and TRBJ2-2): EAGVAQSPRYKIIEKRQSVAFWCNPISGHATLYWYQQILGQGPKLLIQFQNNGVVDDSQLPKDRFSAERLKGVDSTLKIQPAKLEDSAVYLCASPKRGYTGELFFGEGSRLTVL.

The V gene is TRBV11-2, the J gene TRBJ2-1; D not certain. V was shortened by 5 bases and J by 12 bases, with 14 bases between the two germline ends. In germline, CDR1 is SGHAT, CDR2 FQNNGV. The length of the CDR3 is 12 residues. CDR3 protein: CASSRARSGQFF. CDR3 bases: TGTGCCAGCAGCCGCGCCCGGAGTGGGCAGTTCTTC.

The V call is TRBV20-1, the J call TRBJ2-3; D is unclear. The germline V gene encodes CDR1 DFQATT and CDR2 SNEGSKA (reference sequence). Trimming removed 1 base from V and 2 bases from J, with 19 bases in between. This CDR3 comprises 17 residues. DNA of the CDR3: TGCAGTGCTAGAGCTCTATCCCGCTACCTCGACACAGATACGCAGTATTTT. This codes for CSARALSRYLDTDTQYF.